This note documents a single TCR beta chain sequence. The target of this receptor is not known. No quality values exist for individual bases; no much larger clone is one base distant. The run used an Illumina HiSeq 2500. Quantitative 5'-RACE with molecular barcodes was the method used to prepare the TCR beta libraries. Concerning the study's data processing: A new computational method based on a probabilistic model of VDJ rearrangement was used to identify disease-linked TCR variants. The public reads were reprocessed in TCRdb via fastp at Q25 and MiXCR, keeping in-frame beta chains. Entries that share a CDR3 protein sequence are merged under the most common genes and DNA. The V and J calls shown here were made by TCRdb, not taken from the authors' results. Recorded for this sample are approximately 550,000 distinct CDR3 sequences; roughly 13% of them occurred a single time. The top ten clones comprise approximately 6.3% of the sample.

Clipping removes 3 bases from V and 4 bases from J, with 4 as the unmatched junction base count. The CDR3 contains 16 residues, cysteine and phenylalanine counted. The kept DNA is CDR3 alone, 48 bases in frame from the first base. In the germline V gene (reference sequence), CDR1 corresponds to LNHNV and CDR2 to YYDKDF. This record belongs to a study of CD8 T cells in ankylosing spondylitis listed by TCRdb under 2017. For context, the study as a whole: T cell receptor beta repertoires were profiled in healthy donors and ankylosing spondylitis patients so that disease-linked TCR variants could be found. Peripheral blood was sampled, and synovial fluid was also collected from ankylosing spondylitis patients. The whole study cohort included over a hundred healthy donors and over 20 ankylosing spondylitis patients.

On the study overall, not on this receptor specifically: Significant enrichment of the disease-linked clones was reported in matched synovial fluid samples from ankylosing spondylitis patients. Some motif variants had previously been reported in the synovial fluid and blood of reactive arthritis patients, which suggests shared mechanisms of disease initiation. The disease-linked clones showed a CD8+ phenotype and occurred at relatively low frequencies in peripheral blood. Blood from ankylosing spondylitis patients appeared to be characterized by a TCR beta motif composed of roughly eight highly homologous amino acid variants.

Sequencing was performed on blood, either unsorted or a sorted T cell fraction (not recorded which). The TCR originated in a male donor with ankylosing spondylitis. This receptor chain uses TRBV15 and TRBJ1-4; 11 bases in the junction line up with TRBD1. The DNA sequence is TGTGCCACCAGCAGGGGGACAGGGGGGAATAATGAAAAACTGTTTTTT. This yields the protein CATSRGTGGNNEKLFF. The reference TRBV15 and TRBJ1-4 proteins fill in what lies around the CDR3, so the full variable domain reads DAMVIQNPRYQVTQFGKPVTLSCSQTLNHNVMYWYQQKSSQAPKLLFHYYDKDFNNEADTPDNFQSRRPNTSFCFLDIRSPGLGDTAMYLCATSRGTGGNNEKLFFGSGTQLSVL.